This T cell receptor (beta chain) appears in the sequencing data of a study of shared clonotypes between healthy human individuals. The authors distributed each subset's genomic DNA evenly over several immunoSEQ plates. Replicate PCRs for unsorted PBMC used about 330 ng DNA (roughly 30,000 T cell genomes). Original analysis: Because ImmunoSEQ provided only junction sequences with no quality scores, the filtering differed. The repertoire was sequenced with immunoSEQ multiplex PCR; TCRdb's copy has only in-frame clones and lacks some. Clonal size and the V and J genes are those of that table, whereas D and trimming came from the DNA. The sample has approximately 500,000 clones, around 73% seen once. As to this clone: The antigen remains undetermined.

Whole-study findings and limits: In this cohort, only blood was sampled, and tissue repertoires likely differ.

Sequencing was carried out using PBMCs. This sequence was found in a woman aged 40 to 50 in good health. Some clones in this sample may be carry-over from other donors' samples.

The CDR3 spells CASSYRKNGELFF. The CDR3 DNA is TGTGCCAGCAGTTACCGCAAAAACGGGGAGCTGTTTTTT. This chain joins TRBV6-5 and TRBJ2-2; D is undetermined. The germline V gene encodes CDR1 MNHEY and CDR2 SVGAGI. V was shortened by 2 bases and J by 7 bases, with 8 bases between the two germline ends. There are 13 residues in the CDR3.